Listed below are T cell receptor beta chains from one sample, sequenced in a study of T cell changes during pregnancy in multiple sclerosis. Measured with immunoSEQ multiplex PCR; TCRdb has only the in-frame clones, and not every one. The repertoire holds about 93,000 clones, 85% to 95% seen once, with approximately 2% in the top ten. The sample was peripheral blood, taken after pregnancy. The source of these receptors is a female donor with multiple sclerosis, enrolled in a pregnancy study. Each CDR3 is given with its conserved first and last residue. The D gene is left open where the match is weak. Expanded clones are given a class, and other clones once, few, many or no size at all.

J,size,V,D,DNA,CDR3
TRBJ2-4,-,TRBV6-1,TRBD1,TGTGCCAGCAGTACAATGACAGGGGGATTCAACATTCAGTACTTC,CASSTMTGGFNIQYF
TRBJ2-1,-,TRBV7-2,TRBD2,TGTGCCAGCAGCCTAGGGGGACTAGCGGGGGGGTACAATGAGCAGTTCTTC,CASSLGGLAGGYNEQFF
TRBJ1-1,-,TRBV7-9,-,TGTGCCAGCAGCTTAGCCGGACGGGAAGAAGCTTTCTTT,CASSLAGREEAFF
TRBJ2-1,-,TRBV7-8,TRBD1,TGTGCCAGCAGCTTCGGGACAGTCTACAATGAGCAGTTCTTC,CASSFGTVYNEQFF
TRBJ2-3,few,TRBV25-1,TRBD2,TGTGCCAGCGCCCCCCGGGAGGGCCTTACAGATACGCAGTATTTT,CASAPREGLTDTQYF
TRBJ2-7,-,TRBV10-3,-,TGTGCCACACGGACAGACTACGAGCAGTACTTC,CATRTDYEQYF
TRBJ2-7,-,TRBV7-2,-,TGTGCCAGCAGCCCCCAAACGACAGGTTCCTACGAGCAGTACTTC,CASSPQTTGSYEQYF
TRBJ2-3,once,TRBV29-1,TRBD2,TGCAGCGTCCCAATACTAGCGGGAGTGCCAGATACGCAGTATTTT,CSVPILAGVPDTQYF
TRBJ1-5,-,TRBV6-5,-,TGTGCCAGCAGTTTCCAGTTGGATCAGCCCCAGCATTTT,CASSFQLDQPQHF
TRBJ2-2,-,TRBV5-1,-,TGCGCCAGCAGCTCGGCGTCCCTCCGGGGCACCGGGGAGCTGTTTTTT,CASSSASLRGTGELFF
TRBJ1-1,once,TRBV2,-,TGTGCCAGCAGCGCGAGGAGGGGACCAGTGAAAGCTTTCTTT,CASSARRGPVKAFF
TRBJ2-1,-,TRBV5-1,TRBD2,TGCGCCAGCAGCTCCACTAGCGGGTGGGCGAGCTCCTACAATGAGCAGTTCTTC,CASSSTSGWASSYNEQFF